By share, the clone carrying this TCR beta chain counts as medium-sized. Its specificity is not known. Once obtained from cultured CD4+ T cells, the DNA was sequenced using the Oncomine TCR Beta short-read assay. TCRdb called the PCR reads again in MiXCR, with one record for every CDR3 protein. The data hold under 15,000 distinct CDR3 sequences, with around 40% observed a single time. V shed 4 bases and J shed 2 bases, with 13 bases lying between them. The length of the CDR3 is 14 residues. Germline V gene data show CDR1 as SGHRS and CDR2 as YFSETQ. The data originate from a study of vaccination and CD4 T cells after COVID-19. Described treatment: roughly 11-day PBMC culture with coronavirus spike peptide pools or control peptides (ViraFEST assay).

This receptor was taken from a human donor who had recovered from COVID-19. The chain employs TRBV5-1 and TRBJ2-7; no reliable D call. Sample: CD4+ T cells from blood, cultured in vitro, taken after SARS-CoV-2 vaccination. The chain's CDR3 is CASSPNNQAYEQYF. The CDR3 bases are TGCGCCAGCAGCCCAAACAACCAGGCCTACGAGCAGTACTTC. Together with reference TRBV5-1 and TRBJ2-7, the CDR3 gives the full variable domain: KAGVTQTPRYLIKTRGQQVTLSCSPISGHRSVSWYQQTPGQGLQFLFEYFSETQRNKGNFPGRFSGRQFSNSRSEMNVSTLELGDSALYLCASSPNNQAYEQYFGPGTRLTVT.